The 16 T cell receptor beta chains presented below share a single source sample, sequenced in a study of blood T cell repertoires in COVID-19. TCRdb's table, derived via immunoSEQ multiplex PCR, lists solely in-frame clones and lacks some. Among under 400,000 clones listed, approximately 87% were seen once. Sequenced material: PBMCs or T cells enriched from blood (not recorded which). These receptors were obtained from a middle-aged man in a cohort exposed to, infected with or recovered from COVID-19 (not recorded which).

The CDR3 reads CASSRGVGTLNTEAFF. The CDR3 DNA sequence: TGTGCCAGCAGCCGGGGGGTAGGCACCTTGAACACTGAAGCTTTCTTT. V gene TRBV7-2 combines with J gene TRBJ1-1; weak D call: TRBD1 (5 bases). Germline loops: CDR1 SGHTA, CDR2 FQGNSA. V dropped 5 bases and J dropped 0 bases, with 16 bases sitting between them. CDR3 length equals 16 residues.

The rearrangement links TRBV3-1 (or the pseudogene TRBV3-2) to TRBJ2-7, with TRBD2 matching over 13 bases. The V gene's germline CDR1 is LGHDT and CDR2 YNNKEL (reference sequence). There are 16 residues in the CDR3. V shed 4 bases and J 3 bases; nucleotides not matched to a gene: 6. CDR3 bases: TGTGCCAGCAGCCCCAGAAGGACTAGCGGGAGCTACGAGCAGTACTTC. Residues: CASSPRRTSGSYEQYF.

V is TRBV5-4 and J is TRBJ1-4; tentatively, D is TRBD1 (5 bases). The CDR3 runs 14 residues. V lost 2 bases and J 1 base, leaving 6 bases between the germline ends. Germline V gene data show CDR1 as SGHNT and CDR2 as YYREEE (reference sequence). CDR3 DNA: TGTGCCAGCAGCTTTGACAGAACTAATGAAAAACTGTTTTTT. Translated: CASSFDRTNEKLFF.

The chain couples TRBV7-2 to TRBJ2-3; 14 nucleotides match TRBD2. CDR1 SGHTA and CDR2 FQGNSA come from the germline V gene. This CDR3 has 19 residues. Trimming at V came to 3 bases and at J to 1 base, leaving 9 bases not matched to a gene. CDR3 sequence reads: CASSLTTSGRAGRTDTQYF. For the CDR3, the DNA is TGTGCCAGCAGCTTGACGACTAGCGGGAGGGCCGGGCGCACAGATACGCAGTATTTT.

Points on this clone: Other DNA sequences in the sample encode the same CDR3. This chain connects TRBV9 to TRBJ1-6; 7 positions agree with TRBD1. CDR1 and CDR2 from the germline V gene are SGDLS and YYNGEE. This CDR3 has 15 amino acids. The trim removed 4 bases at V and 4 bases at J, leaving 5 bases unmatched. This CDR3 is CASSPRTGYNSPLHF. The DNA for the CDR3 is TGTGCCAGCAGCCCACGGACAGGTTATAATTCACCCCTCCACTTT.

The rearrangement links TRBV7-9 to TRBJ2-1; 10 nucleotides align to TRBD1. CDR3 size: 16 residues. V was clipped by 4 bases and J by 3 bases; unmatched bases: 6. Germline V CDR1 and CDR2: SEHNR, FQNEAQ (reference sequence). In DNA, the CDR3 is TGTGCCAGCAGCTCGTCGACAGGGGGCTTCTACAATGAGCAGTTCTTC. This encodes CASSSSTGGFYNEQFF.

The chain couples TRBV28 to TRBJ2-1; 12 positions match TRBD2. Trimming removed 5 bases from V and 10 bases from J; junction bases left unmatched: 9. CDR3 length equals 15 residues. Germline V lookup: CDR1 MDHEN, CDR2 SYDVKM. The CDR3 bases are TGTGCCAGCAGTACAAGACTAGCGGGGGTGTTAGAGCAGTTCTTC. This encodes CASSTRLAGVLEQFF.

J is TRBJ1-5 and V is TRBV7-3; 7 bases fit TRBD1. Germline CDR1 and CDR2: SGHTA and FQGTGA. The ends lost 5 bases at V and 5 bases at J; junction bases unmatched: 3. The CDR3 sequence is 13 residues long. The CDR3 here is CASSLDRDQPQHF. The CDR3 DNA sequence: TGTGCCAGCAGCCTCGACAGGGATCAGCCCCAGCATTTT. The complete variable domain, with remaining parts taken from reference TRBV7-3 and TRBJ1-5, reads GAGVSQTPSNKVTEKGKYVELRCDPISGHTALYWYRQSLGQGPEFLIYFQGTGAADDSGLPNDRFFAVRPEGSVSTLKIQRTERGDSAVYLCASSLDRDQPQHFGDGTRLSIL.

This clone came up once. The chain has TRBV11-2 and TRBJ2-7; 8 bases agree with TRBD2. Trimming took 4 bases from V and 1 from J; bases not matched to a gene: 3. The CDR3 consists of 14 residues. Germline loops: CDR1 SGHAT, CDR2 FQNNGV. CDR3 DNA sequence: TGTGCCAGCAGCTCGGGACTAGTATCCTACGAGCAGTACTTC. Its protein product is CASSSGLVSYEQYF.

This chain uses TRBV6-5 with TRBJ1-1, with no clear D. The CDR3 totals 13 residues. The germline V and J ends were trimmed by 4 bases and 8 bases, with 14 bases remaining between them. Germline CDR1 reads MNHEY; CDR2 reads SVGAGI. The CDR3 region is CASSSFFLEEAFF. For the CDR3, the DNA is TGTGCCAGCAGTTCCTTCTTTTTGGAGGAAGCTTTCTTT.

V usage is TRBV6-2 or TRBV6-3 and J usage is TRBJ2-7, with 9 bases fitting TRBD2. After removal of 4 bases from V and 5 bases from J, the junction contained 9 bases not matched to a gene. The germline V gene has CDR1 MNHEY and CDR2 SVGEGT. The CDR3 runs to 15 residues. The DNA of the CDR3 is TGTGCCAGCAGTTCAGATAGCGGGAGTTTCCACGAGCAGTACTTC. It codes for CASSSDSGSFHEQYF.

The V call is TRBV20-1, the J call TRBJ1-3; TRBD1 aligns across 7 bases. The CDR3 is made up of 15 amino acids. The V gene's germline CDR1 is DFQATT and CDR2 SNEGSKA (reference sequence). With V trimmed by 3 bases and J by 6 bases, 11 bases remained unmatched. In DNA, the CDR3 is TGCAGTGCTAGTTCCACCGGGACAGCGGCAAACACCATATATTTT. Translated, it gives CSASSTGTAANTIYF.

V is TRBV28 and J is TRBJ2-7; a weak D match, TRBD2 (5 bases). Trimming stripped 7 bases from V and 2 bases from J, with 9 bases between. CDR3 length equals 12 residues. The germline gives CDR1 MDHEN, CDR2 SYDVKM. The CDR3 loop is CASMKGAYEQYF. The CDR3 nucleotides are TGTGCCAGCATGAAGGGAGCCTACGAGCAGTACTTC.

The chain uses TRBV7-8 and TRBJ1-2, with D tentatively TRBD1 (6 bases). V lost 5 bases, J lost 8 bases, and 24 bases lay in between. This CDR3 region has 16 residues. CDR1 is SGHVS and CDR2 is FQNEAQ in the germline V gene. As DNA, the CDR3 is TGTGCCAGCAGCCCAGACGGGGGGCGAGTGTCGGTAGGCTACACCTTC. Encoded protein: CASSPDGGRVSVGYTF.

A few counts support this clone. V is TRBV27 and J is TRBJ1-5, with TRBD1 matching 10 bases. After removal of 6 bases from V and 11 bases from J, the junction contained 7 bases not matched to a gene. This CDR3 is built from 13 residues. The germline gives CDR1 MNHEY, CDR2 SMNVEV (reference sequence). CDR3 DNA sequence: TGTGCCAGCAGCGACAGGGGGCTTGGAACCCAGCATTTT. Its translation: CASSDRGLGTQHF.

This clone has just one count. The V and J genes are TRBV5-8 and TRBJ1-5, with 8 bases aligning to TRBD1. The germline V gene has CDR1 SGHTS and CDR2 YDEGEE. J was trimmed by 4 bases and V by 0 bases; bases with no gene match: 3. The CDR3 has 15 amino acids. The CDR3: CASSLARTGNQPQHF. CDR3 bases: TGTGCCAGCAGCTTGGCCCGGACAGGGAATCAGCCCCAGCATTTT.